This is a list of T cell receptor beta chains from one sample in a study of T cells in Graves' hyperthyroidism and ophthalmopathy. TCRdb ran MiXCR on the multiplex PCR reads and lists one entry per CDR3 protein. This table has 470,000 or so distinct CDR3 sequences, about 20% appearing once. The specimen sequenced was blood. Every receptor here comes from a man between 18 and 35 years old with Graves' hyperthyroidism. The CDR3 runs from the conserved cysteine through the conserved F or W. The order of the fields is D gene, V gene, clone size, J gene, CDR3 DNA, CDR3 protein. A D gene is named only where the DNA matches it firmly. Clone size, where shown, is once, few, many, or a class for clones that have expanded.

TRBD1,TRBV10-1,many,TRBJ2-7,TGCGCCAGCAGTGAGGGACAGGCAGCGCCCTACGAGCAGTACTTC,CASSEGQAAPYEQYF
NA,TRBV12-3/TRBV12-4,many,TRBJ1-5,TGTGCCAGCAGTTCCCGGGACGTAGTTTTGGGGCTAACGCAGCCCCAGCATTTT,CASSSRDVVLGLTQPQHF
NA,TRBV11-2,few,TRBJ1-1,TGTGCCAGCAGCTTAGATCGTAGGGGGGAACGGTTTAAGACTGAAGCTTTCTTT,CASSLDRRGERFKTEAFF
TRBD1,TRBV6-2/TRBV6-3,NA,TRBJ1-1,TGTGCCAGCAGTTACTCGCCGACAGGGAGAGGGTTTGAAGCTTTCTTT,CASSYSPTGRGFEAFF
NA,TRBV12-3/TRBV12-4,many,TRBJ1-2,TGTGCCAGCAGTTTGGTCCCGGGGGGCTACACCTTC,CASSLVPGGYTF
NA,TRBV12-3/TRBV12-4,once,TRBJ1-2,TGTGCCAGCAGCACCCACGGGGCTAACTATGGCTACACCTTC,CASSTHGANYGYTF
NA,TRBV20-1,many,TRBJ1-2,TGCAGTGCCAACGATCTTACTAACTATGGCTACACCTTC,CSANDLTNYGYTF
TRBD1,TRBV5-1,many,TRBJ1-6,TGCGCCAGCAGCTTGACAGGGGTTCGTTCACCCCTCCACTTT,CASSLTGVRSPLHF
TRBD2,TRBV13,many,TRBJ2-5,TGTGCCAGCAGCTCAACAGCGGGGGGGGTCCAAGAGACCCAGTACTTC,CASSSTAGGVQETQYF
NA,TRBV12-3/TRBV12-4,many,TRBJ1-1,TGTGCCAGCAGTGTGGGGGGCCCGGACACTGAAGCTTTCTTT,CASSVGGPDTEAFF
NA,TRBV20-1,many,TRBJ1-3,TGCAGTGCTAGCTCCGCGACCTCTGGAAACACCATATATTTT,CSASSATSGNTIYF
NA,TRBV20-1,NA,TRBJ2-5,TGCAGTGCTAGACCGGGACTTCCCCAAGAGACCCAGTACTTC,CSARPGLPQETQYF
NA,TRBV28,few,TRBJ2-7,TGTGCCAGCAGTTTACCACCCAGGCAGTACTTC,CASSLPPRQYF
NA,TRBV12-3/TRBV12-4,many,TRBJ2-5,TGTGCCAGCAGCTGGGGGCAGGGGAACCAAGAGACCCAGTACTTC,CASSWGQGNQETQYF
NA,TRBV20-1,many,TRBJ2-5,TGCAGTGCTTTCATGGGGGAAGAGACCCAGTACTTC,CSAFMGEETQYF
NA,TRBV27,many,TRBJ2-7,TGTGCCAGCAGTCGCGGGACAGCCAGGCGGCAGTACTTC,CASSRGTARRQYF
NA,TRBV20-1,few,TRBJ2-2,TGCAGTGCTTTGGGGAAGGCGAACACCGGGGAGCTGTTTTTT,CSALGKANTGELFF
TRBD2,TRBV6-4,few,TRBJ2-2,TGTGCCATCAGTGACCCGAGGGGAGCGGGGGCGAACACCGGGGAGCTGTTTTTT,CAISDPRGAGANTGELFF
TRBD1,TRBV19,many,TRBJ1-5,TGTGCCAGTAGTCGAAATGGACAGGGGATGGGTCAGCCCCAGCATTTT,CASSRNGQGMGQPQHF
NA,TRBV4-2,few,TRBJ2-5,TGTGCCAGCAGCCCCTCATATTCGGCAGGGCAAGAGACCCAGTACTTC,CASSPSYSAGQETQYF
NA,TRBV7-8,NA,TRBJ2-4,TGTGCCAGCAGCTCGCCTACAGGGAACATTCAGTACTTC,CASSSPTGNIQYF
NA,TRBV6-2/TRBV6-3,NA,TRBJ1-5,TGTGCCAGCGGTTCTCGGGGTGTGGGACAGCCCCAGCATTTT,CASGSRGVGQPQHF
NA,TRBV6-1,many,TRBJ1-1,TGTGCCAGCAGTGAAGCCTGGACGGGACCTACGAACACTGAAGCTTTCTTT,CASSEAWTGPTNTEAFF
NA,TRBV19,many,TRBJ1-1,TGTGCCAGTAGTTTTGGAGCAGGAGGCCACACTGAAGCTTTCTTT,CASSFGAGGHTEAFF
NA,TRBV13,NA,TRBJ1-2,TGTGCCAGCAGCCGGGCAGGGGATGGCTACACCTTC,CASSRAGDGYTF
NA,TRBV2,many,TRBJ2-7,TGTGCCAGCACCCGACAGGAAATAGAAGAGCAGTACTTC,CASTRQEIEEQYF
NA,TRBV7-9,few,TRBJ1-3,TGTGCCAGCAGCTTACTGGCTCTCTCTGGAAACACCATATATTTT,CASSLLALSGNTIYF
NA,TRBV30,NA,TRBJ1-1,TGTGCCTGGAGTGTACTGTTCCCAGGTGCCGGTTCTGAAGCTTTCTTT,CAWSVLFPGAGSEAFF
NA,TRBV15,many,TRBJ1-5,TGTGCCACCAGCAGAGTTGGTCGGCAGGCTAGCAATCAGCCCCAGCATTTT,CATSRVGRQASNQPQHF
NA,TRBV28,many,TRBJ2-7,TGTGCCAGCAGTTTGGATTTGAACTACGAGCAGTACTTC,CASSLDLNYEQYF
NA,TRBV7-9,many,TRBJ1-2,TGTGCCAGCAGCCCCATAGAGACCTGGATGAGTGGCTACACCTTC,CASSPIETWMSGYTF
NA,TRBV6-2/TRBV6-3,many,TRBJ1-5,TGTGCCAGCAGAATCTCGGTCCTCAAGGGGGGTAGCAATCAGCCCCAGCATTTT,CASRISVLKGGSNQPQHF
NA,TRBV19,many,TRBJ2-2,TGTGCCAGTAGTCCCCGGGCCGCCGGGGAGCTGTTTTTT,CASSPRAAGELFF
TRBD2,TRBV12-5,many,TRBJ2-7,TGTGCTAGTGGCCGAGGGGCTAGCGGGGCAGTCATTCGAGGCGAGCAGTACTTC,CASGRGASGAVIRGEQYF
TRBD1,TRBV15,many,TRBJ1-5,TGTGCCACCAGCAGAGTCGGGGACAGCCCGAATCAGCCCCAGCATTTT,CATSRVGDSPNQPQHF
NA,TRBV25-1,NA,TRBJ2-7,TGTGCCAGCAGTGACCCACGGGGGCTAGCAGGTGCCTACGAGCAGTACTTC,CASSDPRGLAGAYEQYF
NA,TRBV6-5,many,TRBJ1-1,TGTGCCAGCAGCCCCGTGGGGAATTGGGGCACTGAAGCTTTCTTT,CASSPVGNWGTEAFF
NA,TRBV19,many,TRBJ1-1,TGTGCCAGTAGTGGAAGGTGGGAGAACACTGAAGCTTTCTTT,CASSGRWENTEAFF
TRBD1,TRBV12-3/TRBV12-4,many,TRBJ1-1,TGTGCCAGCAGTCCTCGACAGGGGGGATTGAAGAACACTGAAGCTTTCTTT,CASSPRQGGLKNTEAFF
TRBD1,TRBV6-1,many,TRBJ2-5,TGTGCCAGCACTGGGGGGACAGGGGTTGGGGAGACCCAGTACTTC,CASTGGTGVGETQYF
NA,TRBV5-1,many,TRBJ1-2,TGCGCCAGCAGCTGGGACGGGAGGTTTAACTATGGCTACACCTTC,CASSWDGRFNYGYTF
NA,TRBV5-6,NA,TRBJ1-6,TGTGCCAGCACCACTCTCAGCGGCGGGAATTCACCCCTCCACTTT,CASTTLSGGNSPLHF
TRBD1,TRBV6-1,NA,TRBJ2-6,TGTGCCAGCAGGGACAGGGGTGCTGGGGCCAACGTCCTGACTTTC,CASRDRGAGANVLTF
NA,TRBV20-1,NA,TRBJ2-3,TGCAGTGCGAGCAGCCTTTGGAGGGGGGGCGGGACAGATACGCAGTATTTT,CSASSLWRGGGTDTQYF
NA,TRBV20-1,NA,TRBJ2-5,TGCAGTGCTAGGGGGGGGCCGGTGACCCAGTACTTC,CSARGGPVTQYF
NA,TRBV4-2,few,TRBJ2-5,TGTGCCAGCAGCCCGAGAAGACGGACCCGGAGAGAGACCCAGTACTTC,CASSPRRRTRRETQYF